This T cell receptor beta chain was captured in a study of blood T cell repertoires in COVID-19. Original data processing: Reference gene primer amplification gave estimated nucleated cell counts. Sequenced by immunoSEQ multiplex PCR; TCRdb stores in-frame clones only, minus some. V and J calls and clone size come straight from that table; D and trimming were deduced from the DNA. Found here are more than 120,000 clones, about nine tenths of them singletons; the top ten hold about 37%. Germline assignment: CDR1 SGHTS and CDR2 YDEGEE. Trimming left V 6 bases short and J 0 bases short, with 14 bases between. This CDR3 region has 15 residues.

The clonotype was recovered from a man aged 45-65 years who had recovered from COVID-19. The sample comprised peripheral blood. The rearrangement uses TRBV5-8 and TRBJ2-3; D ambiguous. The CDR3 is CASIPDKTSTDTQYF. The CDR3 bases are TGTGCCAGCATCCCCGACAAAACTAGCACAGATACGCAGTATTTT.